This T cell receptor beta chain was identified during a study of blood T cell repertoires in COVID-19. Looking at the study overall: Sources were T cells, B-cell-depleted T cells, or PBMCs; the material itself was cDNA or gDNA.

V was shortened by 5 bases and J by 0 bases, with 10 bases between the two germline ends. The CDR3 is 15 residues long. CDR1 MNHEY and CDR2 SMNVEV come from the germline V gene (reference sequence). Either two negative PCRs, clearance, or symptom resolution qualified Cohort 3 donors as recovered. In the source study's methods: Amplification of reference gene primers provided the estimated nucleated cell counts. Using immunoSEQ multiplex PCR, the repertoire was profiled, and TCRdb retains in-frame clones only, with some absent. That table gives V, J and clone size, and the DNA gave D and trimming. This repertoire shows around 150,000 clones, approximately 80% found once; its top ten account for about 11%.

The V and J genes are TRBV27 and TRBJ2-2; D may be TRBD1 (6 bases). The sequenced material came from PBMCs or T cells enriched from blood (not recorded which). This clonotype was sampled from a man between 50 and 59 years old who had recovered from COVID-19. This CDR3 reads CASSSGQSNTGELFF. DNA for the CDR3: TGTGCCAGCAGTAGTGGACAGTCGAACACCGGGGAGCTGTTTTTT.